This record concerns one T cell receptor (beta chain) sequence. Its cognate antigen is unknown. This sample is drawn from a study of OX40 agonist ivuxolimab in advanced cancers. Overall study findings and caveats: The average count of expanded clones was higher among CD8+ T cells than among CD4+.

Sequenced by immunoSEQ multiplex PCR; TCRdb stores in-frame clones only, minus some. This table holds tens of thousands of clones, approximately 85% found once. Germline values: CDR1 MGHRA, CDR2 YSYEKL. The CDR3 sequence is 13 residues long. Deletions cut 2 bases from V and 5 bases from J, with 6 bases between. This TCR was sampled from an adult with an advanced solid tumor such as melanoma, head and neck, liver or kidney cancer. This chain links TRBV4-1 with TRBJ1-4; D unresolved. The specimen comprised CD4+ or CD8+ T cells sorted from blood, sampled in a trial of the OX40 agonist ivuxolimab. The CDR3 coding sequence is TGCGCCAGCAGCCAATGGAGAAATGAAAAACTGTTTTTT. Translated, it gives CASSQWRNEKLFF.